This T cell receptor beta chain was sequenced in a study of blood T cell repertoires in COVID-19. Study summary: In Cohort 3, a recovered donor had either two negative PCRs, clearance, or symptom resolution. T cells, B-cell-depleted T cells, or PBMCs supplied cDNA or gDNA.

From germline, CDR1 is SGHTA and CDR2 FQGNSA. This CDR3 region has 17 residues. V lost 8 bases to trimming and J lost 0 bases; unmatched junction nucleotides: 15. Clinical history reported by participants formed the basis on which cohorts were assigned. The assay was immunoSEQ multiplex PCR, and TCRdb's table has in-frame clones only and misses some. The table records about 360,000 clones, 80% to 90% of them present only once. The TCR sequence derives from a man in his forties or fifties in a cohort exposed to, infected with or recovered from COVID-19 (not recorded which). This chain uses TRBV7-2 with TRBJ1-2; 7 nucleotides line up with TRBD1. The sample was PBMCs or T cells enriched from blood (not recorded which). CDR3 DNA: TGTGCCAGCCGACCACAGGGGTTAGGAGGTACTAACTATGGCTACACCTTC. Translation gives CASRPQGLGGTNYGYTF.